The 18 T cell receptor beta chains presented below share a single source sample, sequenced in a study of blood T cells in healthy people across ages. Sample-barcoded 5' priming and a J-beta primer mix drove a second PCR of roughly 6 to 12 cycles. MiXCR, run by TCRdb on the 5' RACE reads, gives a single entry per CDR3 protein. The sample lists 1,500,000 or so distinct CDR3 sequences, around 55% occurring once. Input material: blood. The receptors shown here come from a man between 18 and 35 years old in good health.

The CDR3 bases are TGCAGTGCAATGATCCCCTCAGGGTACACTGAAGCTTTCTTT. Protein sequence: CSAMIPSGYTEAFF. V usage is TRBV20-1 and J usage is TRBJ1-1; tentative D call: TRBD1 (5 bases). This CDR3 is 14 amino acids long. V lost 6 bases, J lost 3 bases, and 17 bases lay in between. CDR1 and CDR2 from the germline V gene are DFQATT and SNEGSKA (reference sequence).

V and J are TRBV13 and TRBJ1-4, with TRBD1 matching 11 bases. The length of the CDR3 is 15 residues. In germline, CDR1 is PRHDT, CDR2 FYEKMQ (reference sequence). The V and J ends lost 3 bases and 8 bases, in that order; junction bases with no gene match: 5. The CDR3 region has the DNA TGTGCCAGCAGCTTCCGGACAGGGGGCCAGGAAAAACTGTTTTTT. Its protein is CASSFRTGGQEKLFF. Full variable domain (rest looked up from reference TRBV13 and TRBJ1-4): AAGVIQSPRHLIKEKRETATLKCYPIPRHDTVYWYQQGPGQDPQFLISFYEKMQSDKGSIPDRFSAQQFSDYHSELNMSSLELGDSALYFCASSFRTGGQEKLFFGSGTQLSVL.

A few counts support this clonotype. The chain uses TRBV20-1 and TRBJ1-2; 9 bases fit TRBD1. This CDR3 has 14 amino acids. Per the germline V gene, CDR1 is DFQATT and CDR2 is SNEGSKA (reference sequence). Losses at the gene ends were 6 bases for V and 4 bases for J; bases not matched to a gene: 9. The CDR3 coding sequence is TGCAGTGCCCACCGGGACAGGGAACTCTATGGCTACACCTTC. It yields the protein CSAHRDRELYGYTF.

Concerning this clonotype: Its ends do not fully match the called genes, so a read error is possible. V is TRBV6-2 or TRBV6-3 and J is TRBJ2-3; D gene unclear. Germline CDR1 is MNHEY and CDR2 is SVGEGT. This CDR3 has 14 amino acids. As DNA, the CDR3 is TGTACCAGCAGCATTCCGGATAGCACAGATACGCAGTATTTT. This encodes CTSSIPDSTDTQYF.

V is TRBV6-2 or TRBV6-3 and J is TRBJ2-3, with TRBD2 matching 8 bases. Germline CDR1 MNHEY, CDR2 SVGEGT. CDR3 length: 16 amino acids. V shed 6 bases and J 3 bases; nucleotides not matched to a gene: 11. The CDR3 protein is CASSLSGSLQTDTQYF. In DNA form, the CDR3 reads TGTGCCAGCAGCCTCAGCGGGAGCCTCCAGACAGATACGCAGTATTTT.

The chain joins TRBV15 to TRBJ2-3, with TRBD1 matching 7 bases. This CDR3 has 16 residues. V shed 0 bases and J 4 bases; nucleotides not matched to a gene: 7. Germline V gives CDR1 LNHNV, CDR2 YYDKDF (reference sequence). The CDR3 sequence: CATSRDIRQGADTQYF. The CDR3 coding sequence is TGTGCCACCAGCAGAGATATTCGGCAGGGGGCAGATACGCAGTATTTT.

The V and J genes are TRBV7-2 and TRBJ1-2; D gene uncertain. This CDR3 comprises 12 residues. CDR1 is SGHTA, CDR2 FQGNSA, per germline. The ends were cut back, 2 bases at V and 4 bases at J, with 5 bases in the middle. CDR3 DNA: TGTGCCAGCAGCTTATATCTCTATGGCTACACCTTC. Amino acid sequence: CASSLYLYGYTF. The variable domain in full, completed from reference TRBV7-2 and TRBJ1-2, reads GAGVSQSPSNKVTEKGKDVELRCDPISGHTALYWYRQSLGQGLEFLIYFQGNSAPDKSGLPSDRFSAERTGGSVSTLTIQRTQQEDSAVYLCASSLYLYGYTFGSGTRLTVV.

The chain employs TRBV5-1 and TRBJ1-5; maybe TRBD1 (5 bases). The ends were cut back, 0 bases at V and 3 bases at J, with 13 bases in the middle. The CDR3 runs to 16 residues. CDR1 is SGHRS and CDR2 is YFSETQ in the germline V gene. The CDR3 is CASSLGAGEDNQPQHF. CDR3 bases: TGCGCCAGCAGCTTGGGCGCGGGGGAGGACAATCAGCCCCAGCATTTT.

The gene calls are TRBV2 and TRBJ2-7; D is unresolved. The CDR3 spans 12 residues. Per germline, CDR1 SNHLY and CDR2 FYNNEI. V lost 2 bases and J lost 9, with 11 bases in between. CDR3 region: CASSESRVAQYF. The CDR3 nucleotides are TGTGCCAGCAGTGAATCTCGGGTTGCGCAGTACTTC.

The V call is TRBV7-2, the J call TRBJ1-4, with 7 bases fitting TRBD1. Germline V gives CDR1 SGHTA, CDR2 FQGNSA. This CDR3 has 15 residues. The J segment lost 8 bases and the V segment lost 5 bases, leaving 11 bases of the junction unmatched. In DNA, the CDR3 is TGTGCCAGCAGCATACCGACAGGGAGAGGAGAAAAACTGTTTTTT. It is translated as CASSIPTGRGEKLFF.

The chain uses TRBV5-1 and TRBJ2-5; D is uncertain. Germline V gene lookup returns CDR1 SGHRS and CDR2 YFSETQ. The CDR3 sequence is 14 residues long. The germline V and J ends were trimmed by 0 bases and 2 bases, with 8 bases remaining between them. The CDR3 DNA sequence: TGCGCCAGCAGCTTGGCCAGATATCAAGAGACCCAGTACTTC. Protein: CASSLARYQETQYF.

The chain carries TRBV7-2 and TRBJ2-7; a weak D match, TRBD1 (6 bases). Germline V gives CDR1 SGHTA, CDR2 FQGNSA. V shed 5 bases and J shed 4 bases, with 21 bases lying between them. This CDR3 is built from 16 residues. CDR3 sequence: CASSLLENKQGYEQYF. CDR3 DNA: TGTGCCAGCAGCCTTTTAGAGAATAAACAGGGATACGAGCAGTACTTC.

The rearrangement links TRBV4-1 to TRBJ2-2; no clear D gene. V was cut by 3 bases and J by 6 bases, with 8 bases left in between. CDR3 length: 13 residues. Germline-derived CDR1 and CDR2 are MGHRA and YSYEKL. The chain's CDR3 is CASSHLSPGELFF. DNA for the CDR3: TGCGCCAGCAGCCACCTTAGTCCCGGGGAGCTGTTTTTT.

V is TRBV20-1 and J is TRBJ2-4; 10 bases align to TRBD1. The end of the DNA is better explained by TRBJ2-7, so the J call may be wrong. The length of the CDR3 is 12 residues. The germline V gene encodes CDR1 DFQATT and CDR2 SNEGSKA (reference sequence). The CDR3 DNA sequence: TGCAGTGCCGGGACAGGGGAACACGAGCAGTACTTC. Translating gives CSAGTGEHEQYF.

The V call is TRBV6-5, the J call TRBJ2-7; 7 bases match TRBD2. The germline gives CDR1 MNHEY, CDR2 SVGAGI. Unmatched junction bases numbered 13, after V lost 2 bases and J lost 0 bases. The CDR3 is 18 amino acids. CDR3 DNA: TGTGCCAGCAGTTACCAGAGACTAGCAGATTCAAGCTCCTACGAGCAGTACTTC. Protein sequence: CASSYQRLADSSSYEQYF.

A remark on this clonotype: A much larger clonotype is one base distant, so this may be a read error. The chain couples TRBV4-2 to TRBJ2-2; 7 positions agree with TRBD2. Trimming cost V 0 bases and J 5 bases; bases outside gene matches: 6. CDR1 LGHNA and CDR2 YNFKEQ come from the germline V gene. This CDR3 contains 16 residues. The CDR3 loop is CASSQDPGGGTGELFF. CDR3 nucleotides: TGTGCCAGCAGCCAAGATCCTGGCGGGGGAACCGGGGAGCTGTTTTTT.

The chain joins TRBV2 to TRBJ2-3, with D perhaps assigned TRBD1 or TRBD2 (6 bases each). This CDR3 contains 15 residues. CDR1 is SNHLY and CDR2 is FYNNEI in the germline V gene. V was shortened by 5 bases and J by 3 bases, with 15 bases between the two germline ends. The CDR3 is CASSRYGGPTDTQYF. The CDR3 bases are TGTGCCAGCAGTAGATATGGGGGGCCAACAGATACGCAGTATTTT.

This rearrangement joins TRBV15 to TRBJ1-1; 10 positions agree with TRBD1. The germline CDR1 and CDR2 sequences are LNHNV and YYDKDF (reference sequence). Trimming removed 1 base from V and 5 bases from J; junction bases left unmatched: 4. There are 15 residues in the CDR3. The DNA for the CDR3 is TGTGCCACCAGCAGAGGAGGGACAGGGGAAACTGAAGCTTTCTTT. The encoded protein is CATSRGGTGETEAFF.